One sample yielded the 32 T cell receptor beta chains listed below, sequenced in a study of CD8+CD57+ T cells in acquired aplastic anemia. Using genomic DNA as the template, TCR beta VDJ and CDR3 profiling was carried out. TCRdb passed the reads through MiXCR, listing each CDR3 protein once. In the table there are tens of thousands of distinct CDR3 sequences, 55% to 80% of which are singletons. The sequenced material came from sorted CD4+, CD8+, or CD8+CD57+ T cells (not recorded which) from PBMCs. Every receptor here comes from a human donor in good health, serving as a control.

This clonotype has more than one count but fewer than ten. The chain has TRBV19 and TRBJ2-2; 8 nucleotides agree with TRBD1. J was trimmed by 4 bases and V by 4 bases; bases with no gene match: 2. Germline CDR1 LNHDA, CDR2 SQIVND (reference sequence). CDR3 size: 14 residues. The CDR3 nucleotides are TGTGCCAGTAGTAGGACAGGGCCCACCGGGGAGCTGTTTTTT. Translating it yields CASSRTGPTGELFF.

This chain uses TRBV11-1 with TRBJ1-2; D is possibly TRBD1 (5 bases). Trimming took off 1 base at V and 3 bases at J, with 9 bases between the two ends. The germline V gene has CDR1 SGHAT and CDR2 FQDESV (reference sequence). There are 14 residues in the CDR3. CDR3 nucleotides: TGTGCCAGCAGCTTAGGGGGCGCGGACTATGGCTACACCTTC. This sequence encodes CASSLGGADYGYTF.

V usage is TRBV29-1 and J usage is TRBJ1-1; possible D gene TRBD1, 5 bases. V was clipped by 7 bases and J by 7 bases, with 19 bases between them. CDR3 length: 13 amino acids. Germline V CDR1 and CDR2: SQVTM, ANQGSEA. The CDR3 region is CSGELGTGNEAFF. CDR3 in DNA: TGCAGCGGAGAACTAGGGACCGGCAATGAAGCTTTCTTT.

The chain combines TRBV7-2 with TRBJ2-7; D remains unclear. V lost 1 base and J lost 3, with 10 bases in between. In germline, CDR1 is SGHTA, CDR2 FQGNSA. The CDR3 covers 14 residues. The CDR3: CASSLETGFYEQYF. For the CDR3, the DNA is TGTGCCAGCAGCTTAGAGACGGGTTTCTACGAGCAGTACTTC.

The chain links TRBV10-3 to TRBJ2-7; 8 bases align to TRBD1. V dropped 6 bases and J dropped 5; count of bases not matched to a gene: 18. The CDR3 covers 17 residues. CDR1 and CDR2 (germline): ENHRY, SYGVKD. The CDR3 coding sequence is TGTGCCATCAGCCTTAATCCCTTCGGACAGGGAGAAAACGAGCAGTACTTC. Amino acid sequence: CAISLNPFGQGENEQYF.

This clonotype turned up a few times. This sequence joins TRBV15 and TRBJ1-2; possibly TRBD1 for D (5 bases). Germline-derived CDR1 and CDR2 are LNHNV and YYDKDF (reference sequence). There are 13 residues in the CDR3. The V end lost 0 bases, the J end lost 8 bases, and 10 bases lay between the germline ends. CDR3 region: CATSRDAGDGYTF. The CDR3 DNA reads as TGTGCCACCAGCAGAGATGCGGGGGACGGCTACACCTTC.

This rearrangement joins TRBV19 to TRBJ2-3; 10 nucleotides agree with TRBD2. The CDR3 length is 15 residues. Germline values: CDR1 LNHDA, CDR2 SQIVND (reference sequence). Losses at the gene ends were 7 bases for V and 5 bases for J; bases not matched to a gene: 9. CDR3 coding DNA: TGTGCCAGTACCTATAGCGGGGGGCTTTTAGATACGCAGTATTTT. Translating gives CASTYSGGLLDTQYF.

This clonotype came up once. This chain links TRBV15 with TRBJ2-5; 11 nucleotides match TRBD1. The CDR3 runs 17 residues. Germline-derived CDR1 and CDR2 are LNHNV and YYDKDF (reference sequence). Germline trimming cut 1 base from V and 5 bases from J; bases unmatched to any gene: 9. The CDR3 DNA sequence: TGTGCCACCAGCAGAGGCGATGGGACAGGGGGTGGGGAGACCCAGTACTTC. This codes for CATSRGDGTGGGETQYF.

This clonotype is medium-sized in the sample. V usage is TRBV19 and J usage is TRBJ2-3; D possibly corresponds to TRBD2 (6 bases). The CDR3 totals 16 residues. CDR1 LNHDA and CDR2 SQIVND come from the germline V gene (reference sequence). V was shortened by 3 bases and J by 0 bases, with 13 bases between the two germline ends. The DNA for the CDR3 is TGTGCCAGTAGTATGTTGGGACTCGCTAGCACAGATACGCAGTATTTT. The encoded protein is CASSMLGLASTDTQYF.

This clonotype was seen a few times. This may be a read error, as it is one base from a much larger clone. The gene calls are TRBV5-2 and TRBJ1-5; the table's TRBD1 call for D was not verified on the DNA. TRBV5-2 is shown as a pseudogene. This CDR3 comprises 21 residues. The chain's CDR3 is CASKYRTGGSFKVPSNQPQHF. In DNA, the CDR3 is TGTGCCAGCAAGTATCGGACAGGGGGCAGCTTTAAGGTGCCTAGCAATCAGCCCCAGCATTTT.

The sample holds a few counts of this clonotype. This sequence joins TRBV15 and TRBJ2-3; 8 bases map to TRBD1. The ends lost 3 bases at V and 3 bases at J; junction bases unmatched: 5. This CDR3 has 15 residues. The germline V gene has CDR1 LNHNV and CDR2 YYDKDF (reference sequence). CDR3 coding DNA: TGTGCCACCAGCAGCTTGACAGGGGTGACAGATACGCAGTATTTT. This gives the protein CATSSLTGVTDTQYF.

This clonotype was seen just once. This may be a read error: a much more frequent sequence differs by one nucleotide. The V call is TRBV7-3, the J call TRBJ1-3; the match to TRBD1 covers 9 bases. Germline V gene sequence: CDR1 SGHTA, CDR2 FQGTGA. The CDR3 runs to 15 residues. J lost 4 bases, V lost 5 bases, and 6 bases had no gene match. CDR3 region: CASSIDGTGGNTIYF. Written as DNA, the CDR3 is TGTGCCAGCAGCATCGACGGGACAGGGGGAAACACCATATATTTT. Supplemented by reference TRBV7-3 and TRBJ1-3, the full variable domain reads GAGVSQTPSNKVTEKGKYVELRCDPISGHTALYWYRQSLGQGPEFLIYFQGTGAADDSGLPNDRFFAVRPEGSVSTLKIQRTERGDSAVYLCASSIDGTGGNTIYFGEGSWLTVV.

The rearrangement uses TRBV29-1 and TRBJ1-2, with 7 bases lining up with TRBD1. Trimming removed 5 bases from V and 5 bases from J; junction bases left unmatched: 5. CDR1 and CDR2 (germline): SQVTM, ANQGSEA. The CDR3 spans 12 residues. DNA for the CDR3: TGCAGCGTTAGGGACAGTTCATATGGCTACACCTTC. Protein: CSVRDSSYGYTF.

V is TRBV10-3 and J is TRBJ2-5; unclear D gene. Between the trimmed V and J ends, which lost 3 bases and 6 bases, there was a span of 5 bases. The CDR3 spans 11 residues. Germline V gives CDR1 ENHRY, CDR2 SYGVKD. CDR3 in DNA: TGTGCCATCAGTGATGCACAGACCCAGTACTTC. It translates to CAISDAQTQYF.

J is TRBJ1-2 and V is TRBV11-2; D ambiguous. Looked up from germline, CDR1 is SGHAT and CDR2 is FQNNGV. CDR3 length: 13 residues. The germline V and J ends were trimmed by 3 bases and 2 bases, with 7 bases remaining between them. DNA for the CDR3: TGTGCCAGCAGCTTGGCCGCGAACTATGGCTACACCTTC. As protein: CASSLAANYGYTF.

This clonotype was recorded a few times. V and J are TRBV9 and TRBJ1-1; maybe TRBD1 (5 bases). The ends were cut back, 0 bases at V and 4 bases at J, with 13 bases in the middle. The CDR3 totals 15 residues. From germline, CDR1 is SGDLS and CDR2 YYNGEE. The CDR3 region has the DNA TGTGCCAGCAGCGTAGCTCCAGCGGGGACCACTGAAGCTTTCTTT. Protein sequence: CASSVAPAGTTEAFF.

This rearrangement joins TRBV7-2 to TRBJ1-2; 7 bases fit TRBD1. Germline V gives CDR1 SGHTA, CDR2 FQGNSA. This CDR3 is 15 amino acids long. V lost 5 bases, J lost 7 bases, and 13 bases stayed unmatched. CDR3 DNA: TGTGCCAGCAGCGCCGCAGACAGGGCCATCGGTGGCTACACCTTC. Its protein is CASSAADRAIGGYTF.

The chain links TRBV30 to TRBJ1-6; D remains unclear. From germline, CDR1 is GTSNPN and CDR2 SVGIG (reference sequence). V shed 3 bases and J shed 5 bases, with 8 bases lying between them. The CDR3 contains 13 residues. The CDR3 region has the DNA TGTGCCTGGAGGGCTGTGAATAATTCACCCCTCCACTTT. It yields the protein CAWRAVNNSPLHF. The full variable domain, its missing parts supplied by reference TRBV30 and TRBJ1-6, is SQTIHQWPATLVQPVGSPLSLECTVEGTSNPNLYWYRQAAGRGLQLLFYSVGIGQISSEVPQNLSASRPQDRQFILSSKKLLLSDSGFYLCAWRAVNNSPLHFGNGTRLTVT.

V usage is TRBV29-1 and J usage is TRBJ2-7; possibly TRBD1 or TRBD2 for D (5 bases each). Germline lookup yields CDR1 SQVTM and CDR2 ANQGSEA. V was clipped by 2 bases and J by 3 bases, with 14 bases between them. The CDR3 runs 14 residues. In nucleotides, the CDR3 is TGCAGCGTTGAATTTAGGGGACGGAGCTACGAGCAGTACTTC. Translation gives CSVEFRGRSYEQYF.

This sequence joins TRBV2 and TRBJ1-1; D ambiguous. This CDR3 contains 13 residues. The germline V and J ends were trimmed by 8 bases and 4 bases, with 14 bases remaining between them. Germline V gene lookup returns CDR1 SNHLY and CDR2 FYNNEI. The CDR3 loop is CASLRIAGTEAFF. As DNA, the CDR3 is TGTGCCAGCTTAAGGATTGCTGGCACTGAAGCTTTCTTT. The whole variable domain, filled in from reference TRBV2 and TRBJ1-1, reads EPEVTQTPSHQVTQMGQEVILRCVPISNHLYFYWYRQILGQKVEFLVSFYNNEISEKSEIFDDQFSVERPDGSNFTLKIRSTKLEDSAMYFCASLRIAGTEAFFGQGTRLTVV.

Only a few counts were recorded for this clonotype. In DNA form, the CDR3 reads TGCGCCAGCGGGGAAGGGGAGACCCAGTACTTC. Translation gives CASGEGETQYF. The genes are TRBV10-2 and TRBJ2-5; D remains unclear. The V and J ends lost 8 bases and 5 bases respectively, with 9 bases between them. The CDR3 is made up of 11 amino acids. In germline, CDR1 is WSHSY, CDR2 SAAADI.

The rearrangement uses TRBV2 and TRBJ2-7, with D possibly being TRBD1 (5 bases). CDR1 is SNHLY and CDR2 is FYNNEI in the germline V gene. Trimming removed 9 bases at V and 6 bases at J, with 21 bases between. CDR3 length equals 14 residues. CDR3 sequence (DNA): TGTGCCAGTAACTATCTAAGGGGCCCAGTCGAGCAGTACTTC. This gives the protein CASNYLRGPVEQYF.

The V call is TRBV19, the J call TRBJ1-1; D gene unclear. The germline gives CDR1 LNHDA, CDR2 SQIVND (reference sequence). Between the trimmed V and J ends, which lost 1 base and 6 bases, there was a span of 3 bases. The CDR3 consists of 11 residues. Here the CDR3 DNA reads TGTGCCAGTAGTATAGGGTCTGAAGCTTTCTTT. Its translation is CASSIGSEAFF.

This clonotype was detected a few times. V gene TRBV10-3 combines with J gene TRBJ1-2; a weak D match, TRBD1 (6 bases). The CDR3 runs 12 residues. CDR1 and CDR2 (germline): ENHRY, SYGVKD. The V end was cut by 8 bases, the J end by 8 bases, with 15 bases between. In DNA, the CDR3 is TGTGCCATCGGCCGCAGGGGAGACGGCTACACCTTC. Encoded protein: CAIGRRGDGYTF.

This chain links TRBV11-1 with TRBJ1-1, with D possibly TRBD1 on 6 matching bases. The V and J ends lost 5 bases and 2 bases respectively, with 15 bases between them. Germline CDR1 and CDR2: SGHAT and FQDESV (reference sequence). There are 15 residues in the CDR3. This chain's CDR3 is CASSKMDSRNTEAFF. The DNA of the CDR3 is TGTGCCAGCAGCAAGATGGACAGCAGAAACACTGAAGCTTTCTTT. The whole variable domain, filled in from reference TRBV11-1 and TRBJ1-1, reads EAEVAQSPRYKITEKSQAVAFWCDPISGHATLYWYRQILGQGPELLVQFQDESVVDDSQLPKDRFSAERLKGVDSTLKIQPAELGDSAMYLCASSKMDSRNTEAFFGQGTRLTVV.

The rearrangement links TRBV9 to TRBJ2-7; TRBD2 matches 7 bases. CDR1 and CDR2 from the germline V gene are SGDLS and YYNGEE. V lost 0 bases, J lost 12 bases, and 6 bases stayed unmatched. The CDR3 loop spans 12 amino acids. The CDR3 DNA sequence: TGTGCCAGCAGCGTAGCGGGAGGTTTGCTGTACTTC. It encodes CASSVAGGLLYF.

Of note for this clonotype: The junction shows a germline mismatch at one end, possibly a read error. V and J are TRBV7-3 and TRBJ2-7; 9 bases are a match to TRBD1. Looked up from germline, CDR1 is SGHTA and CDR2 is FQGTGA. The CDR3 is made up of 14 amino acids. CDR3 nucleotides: TGCGCCAGCAGCTTGGGACAGGGCGGGTACGAGCAGTACTTC. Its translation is CASSLGQGGYEQYF.

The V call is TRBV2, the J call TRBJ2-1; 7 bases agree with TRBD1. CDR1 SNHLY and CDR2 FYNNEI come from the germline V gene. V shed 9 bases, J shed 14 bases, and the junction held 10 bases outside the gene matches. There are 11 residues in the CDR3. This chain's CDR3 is CASSQVDRKFF. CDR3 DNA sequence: TGTGCCAGTAGTCAAGTGGACAGGAAGTTCTTC.

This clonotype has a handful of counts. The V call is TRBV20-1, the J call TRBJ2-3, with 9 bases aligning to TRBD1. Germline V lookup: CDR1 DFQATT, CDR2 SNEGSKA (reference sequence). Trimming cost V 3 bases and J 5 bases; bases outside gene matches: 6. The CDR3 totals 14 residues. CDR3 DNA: TGCAGTGCTAGTGCGGGACAGGGCGAAGATACGCAGTATTTT. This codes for CSASAGQGEDTQYF.

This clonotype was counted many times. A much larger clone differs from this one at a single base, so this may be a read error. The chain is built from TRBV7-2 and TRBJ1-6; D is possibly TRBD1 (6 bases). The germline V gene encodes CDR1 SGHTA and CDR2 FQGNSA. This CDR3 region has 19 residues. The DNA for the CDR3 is TGTGCCAGCAGCTTAGGGACCCCCGGGGGCCAGGCCTATTATTCACCCCTCCACTTT. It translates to CASSLGTPGGQAYYSPLHF.

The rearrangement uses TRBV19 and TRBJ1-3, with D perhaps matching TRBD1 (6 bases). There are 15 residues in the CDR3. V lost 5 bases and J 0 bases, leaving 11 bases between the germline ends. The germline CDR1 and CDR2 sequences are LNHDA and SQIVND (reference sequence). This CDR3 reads CASSYGQSSGNTIYF. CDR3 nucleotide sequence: TGTGCCAGTAGTTACGGACAGAGCTCTGGAAACACCATATATTTT.

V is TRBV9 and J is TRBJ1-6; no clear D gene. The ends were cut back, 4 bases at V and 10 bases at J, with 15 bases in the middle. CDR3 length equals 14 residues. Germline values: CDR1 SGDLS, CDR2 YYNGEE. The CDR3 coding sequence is TGTGCCAGCAGCCCCGACGGGATAGTATCACCCCTCCACTTT. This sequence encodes CASSPDGIVSPLHF.